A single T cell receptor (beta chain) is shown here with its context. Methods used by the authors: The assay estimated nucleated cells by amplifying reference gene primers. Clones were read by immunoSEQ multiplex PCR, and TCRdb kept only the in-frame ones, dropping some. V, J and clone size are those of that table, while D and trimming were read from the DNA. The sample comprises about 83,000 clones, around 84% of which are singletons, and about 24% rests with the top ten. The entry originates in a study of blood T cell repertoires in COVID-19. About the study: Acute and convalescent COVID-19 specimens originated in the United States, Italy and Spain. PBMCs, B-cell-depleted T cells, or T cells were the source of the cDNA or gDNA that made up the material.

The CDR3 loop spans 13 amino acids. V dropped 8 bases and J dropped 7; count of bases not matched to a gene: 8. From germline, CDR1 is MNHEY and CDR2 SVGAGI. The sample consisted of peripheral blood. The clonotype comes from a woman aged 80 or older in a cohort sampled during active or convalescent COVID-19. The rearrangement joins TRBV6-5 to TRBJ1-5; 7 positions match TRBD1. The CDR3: CASHEGAWQPQHF. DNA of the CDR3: TGTGCCAGCCATGAGGGGGCTTGGCAGCCCCAGCATTTT.